Given below is one TCR beta chain in context. In the authors' workflow: The assay estimated nucleated cells by amplifying reference gene primers. Clones were sequenced by immunoSEQ multiplex PCR, and TCRdb holds only the in-frame ones, with some missing. The DNA gave D and trimming, while V, J and clone size come from that table. The profile shows approximately 100,000 clones, approximately 80% of them singletons. This sample is drawn from a study of blood T cell repertoires in COVID-19. Whole-study context: The study drew acute and convalescent COVID-19 samples from the United States, Italy and Spain. PBMCs, B-cell-depleted T cells, or T cells were the source of the cDNA or gDNA that made up the material.

The sample comprised peripheral blood. The clonotype originates from a man between 65 and 79 years old with acute or convalescent COVID-19.

CDR3 coding DNA: TGTGCCAGCAGCTTACAGGCAGAGCAGTACTTC. It yields the protein CASSLQAEQYF. The chain employs TRBV7-9 and TRBJ2-7; D is uncertain. Germline CDR1 reads SEHNR; CDR2 reads FQNEAQ (reference sequence). The CDR3 is 11 residues long. V was pared by 2 bases and J by 7 bases, with 6 bases between. The full variable domain, rest sourced from reference TRBV7-9 and TRBJ2-7, is DTGVSQNPRHKITKRGQNVTFRCDPISEHNRLYWYRQTLGQGPEFLTYFQNEAQLEKSRLLSDRFSAERPKGSFSTLEIQRTEQGDSAMYLCASSLQAEQYFGPGTRLTVT.